The source of this T cell receptor (beta chain) is a study of blood T cell repertoires in COVID-19. Looking at the study overall: Sources were T cells, B-cell-depleted T cells, or PBMCs; the material itself was cDNA or gDNA.

Per the authors' pipeline: Amplification with reference gene primers provided the estimates of nucleated cell counts. Sequencing was performed with immunoSEQ multiplex PCR; in TCRdb, only in-frame clones are kept and a portion is missing. V, J and clone size are those of that table, while D and trimming were read from the DNA. Here the sample spans about 74,000 clones, roughly 91% being singletons. Germline values: CDR1 MNHEY, CDR2 SVGEGT. J was trimmed by 7 bases and V by 2 bases; bases with no gene match: 9. This CDR3 has 15 amino acids. The V call is TRBV6-2 or TRBV6-3, the J call TRBJ2-3; 7 bases are a match to TRBD1. The specimen sequenced was peripheral blood. This receptor was obtained from a woman older than 75 with active or convalescent COVID-19. CDR3 bases: TGTGCCAGCAGTTACCAGGGGGAACGCCGGAATACGCAGTATTTT. Translated, it gives CASSYQGERRNTQYF.